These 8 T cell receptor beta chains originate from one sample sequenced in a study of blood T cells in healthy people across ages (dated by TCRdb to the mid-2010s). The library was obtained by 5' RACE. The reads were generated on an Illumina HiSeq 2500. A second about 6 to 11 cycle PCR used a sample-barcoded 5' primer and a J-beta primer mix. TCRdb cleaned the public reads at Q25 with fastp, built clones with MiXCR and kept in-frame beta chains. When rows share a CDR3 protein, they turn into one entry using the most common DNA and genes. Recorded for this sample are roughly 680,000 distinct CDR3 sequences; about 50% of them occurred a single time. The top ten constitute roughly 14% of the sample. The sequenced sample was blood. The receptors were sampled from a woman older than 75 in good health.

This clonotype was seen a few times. CDR3 in DNA: TGCAGTGCAAGACAGGGGGGGTTCCAAGCGGCTGAAGCTTTCTTT. Amino acids: CSARQGGFQAAEAFF. The rearrangement joins TRBV20-1 to TRBJ1-1; 9 nucleotides align to TRBD1. The germline CDR1 and CDR2 sequences are DFQATT and SNEGSKA (reference sequence). This CDR3 is built from 15 residues. V lost 6 bases to trimming and J lost 6 bases; unmatched junction nucleotides: 14.

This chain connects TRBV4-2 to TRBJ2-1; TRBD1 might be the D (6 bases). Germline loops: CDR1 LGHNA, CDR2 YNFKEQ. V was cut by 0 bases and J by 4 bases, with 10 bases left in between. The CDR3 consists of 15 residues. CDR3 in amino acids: CASSQDIGGYNEQFF. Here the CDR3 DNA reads TGTGCCAGCAGCCAAGATATAGGGGGTTACAATGAGCAGTTCTTC.

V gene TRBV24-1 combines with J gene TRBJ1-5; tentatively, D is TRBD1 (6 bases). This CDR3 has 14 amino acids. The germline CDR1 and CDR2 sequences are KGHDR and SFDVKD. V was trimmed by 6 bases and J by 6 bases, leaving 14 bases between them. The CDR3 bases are TGTGCCACCAGTCGGGCAGGGGAAGGTCAGCCCCAGCATTTT. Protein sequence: CATSRAGEGQPQHF.

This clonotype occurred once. The DNA of the CDR3 is TGCGCCAGCAGCCAGGTGGACAGGGCGGGGGAGACCCAGTACTTC. Amino acids: CASSQVDRAGETQYF. J is TRBJ2-5 and V is TRBV4-3, with TRBD1 matching over 8 bases. The trim removed 3 bases at V and 5 bases at J, leaving 8 bases unmatched. The CDR3 is made up of 15 amino acids. From germline, CDR1 is LGHNA and CDR2 YSLEER.

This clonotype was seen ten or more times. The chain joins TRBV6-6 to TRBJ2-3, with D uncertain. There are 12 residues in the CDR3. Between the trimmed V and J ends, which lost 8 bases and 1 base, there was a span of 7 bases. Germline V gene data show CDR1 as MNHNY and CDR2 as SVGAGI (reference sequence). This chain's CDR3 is CASDLGTDTQYF. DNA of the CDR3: TGTGCCAGCGACTTGGGCACAGATACGCAGTATTTT.

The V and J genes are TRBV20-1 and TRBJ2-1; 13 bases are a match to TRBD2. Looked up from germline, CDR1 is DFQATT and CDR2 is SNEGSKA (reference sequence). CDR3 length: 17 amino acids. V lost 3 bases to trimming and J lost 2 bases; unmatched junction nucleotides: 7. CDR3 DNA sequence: TGCAGTGCTAGGGACGGGACTAGCGGGAAAACCTACAATGAGCAGTTCTTC. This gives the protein CSARDGTSGKTYNEQFF.

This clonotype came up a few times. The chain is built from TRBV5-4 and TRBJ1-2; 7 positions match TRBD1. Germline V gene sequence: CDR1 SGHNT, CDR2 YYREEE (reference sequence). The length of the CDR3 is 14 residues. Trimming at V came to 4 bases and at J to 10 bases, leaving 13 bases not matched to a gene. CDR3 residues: CASSGTGDLWDYTF. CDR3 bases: TGTGCCAGCAGCGGTACAGGGGATCTATGGGACTACACCTTC.

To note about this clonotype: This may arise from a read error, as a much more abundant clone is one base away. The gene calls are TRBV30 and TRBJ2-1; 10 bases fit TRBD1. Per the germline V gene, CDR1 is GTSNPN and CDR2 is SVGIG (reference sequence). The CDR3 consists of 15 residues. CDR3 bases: TGTGCCTGGAGTGCAGGGACAGGGGCCTACAATGAGCAGTTATTC. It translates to CAWSAGTGAYNEQLF.